The 9 T cell receptor beta chains in this list originate from one sample, sequenced in a study of blood T cell repertoires in COVID-19. The protocol was immunoSEQ multiplex PCR, while the TCRdb copy is restricted to in-frame clones and leaves out a portion. The sample yields 310,000 or so clones, approximately 88% seen once. Sequencing used peripheral blood. The receptors come from a woman aged 45 to 65 with active or convalescent COVID-19.

The V call is TRBV6-6, the J call TRBJ1-5; the D gene is possibly TRBD1 (5 bases). V gave up 2 bases and J gave up 3 bases, with 8 bases separating them. This CDR3 is 14 amino acids long. Germline loops: CDR1 MNHNY, CDR2 SVGAGI (reference sequence). In nucleotides, the CDR3 is TGTGCCAGCAGTTACGGAGGGGACAATCAGCCCCAGCATTTT. Translating gives CASSYGGDNQPQHF.

The genes are TRBV25-1 and TRBJ2-1, with 7 bases aligning to TRBD2. V lost 9 bases, J lost 6 bases, and 17 bases stayed unmatched. Per the germline V gene, CDR1 is MGHDK and CDR2 is SYGVNS. This CDR3 has 16 amino acids. The CDR3 DNA follows: TGTGCCAGTGCTAGCGGAGGAGCCTTCCGAAGCAATGAGCAGTTCTTC. It translates to CASASGGAFRSNEQFF.

The rearrangement uses TRBV19 and TRBJ1-2; tentatively, D is TRBD1 (5 bases). Per the germline V gene, CDR1 is LNHDA and CDR2 is SQIVND (reference sequence). The V end was cut by 6 bases, the J end by 1 base, with 12 bases between. The CDR3 runs to 14 residues. The CDR3 is CASRDGGSNYGYTF. The CDR3 DNA reads as TGTGCCAGTAGGGACGGGGGGAGTAACTATGGCTACACCTTC.

This chain joins TRBV25-1 and TRBJ1-1; D remains unclear. CDR3 length equals 11 residues. V dropped 7 bases and J dropped 6 bases, with 9 bases sitting between them. Germline assignment: CDR1 MGHDK and CDR2 SYGVNS. CDR3 protein: CASNRGAEAFF. In nucleotides, the CDR3 is TGTGCCAGCAATCGGGGTGCTGAAGCTTTCTTT.

The chain links TRBV7-3 to TRBJ2-2; no clear D gene. The CDR3 length is 14 residues. The germline V gene encodes CDR1 SGHTA and CDR2 FQGTGA. Trimming took off 1 base at V and 3 bases at J, with 6 bases between the two ends. CDR3 sequence (DNA): TGTGCCAGCAGCTTAAGCGGATACACCGGGGAGCTGTTTTTT. It yields the protein CASSLSGYTGELFF.

The chain uses TRBV14 and TRBJ1-5; D is ambiguous. This CDR3 is 14 amino acids long. Germline assignment: CDR1 SGHDN and CDR2 FVKESK. V lost 3 bases, J lost 6 bases, and 12 bases lay in between. CDR3 amino acids: CASSQAGWGQPQHF. The CDR3 coding sequence is TGTGCCAGCAGCCAGGCGGGGTGGGGTCAGCCCCAGCATTTT.

The CDR3 is CASSQDRKGTNTDTQYF. The CDR3 DNA reads as TGTGCCAGCAGCCAAGACAGGAAGGGGACTAACACAGATACGCAGTATTTT. This rearrangement joins TRBV4-2 to TRBJ2-3; TRBD2 aligns across 7 bases. This CDR3 is 17 amino acids long. Trimming cost V 0 bases and J 2 bases; bases outside gene matches: 8. CDR1 is LGHNA, CDR2 YNFKEQ, per germline.

The chain uses TRBV5-1 and TRBJ2-7, with TRBD1 identical over 7 bases. With 3 bases clipped from V and 5 bases from J, the junction kept 2 bases outside the gene matches. The germline CDR1 and CDR2 sequences are SGHRS and YFSETQ. This CDR3 is built from 12 residues. The CDR3 nucleotides read TGCGCCAGCAGCTCAGACAGGGACGAGCAGTACTTC. It encodes CASSSDRDEQYF.

This clone was observed a single time. The rearrangement uses TRBV6-2 or TRBV6-3 and TRBJ2-3, with TRBD1 matching over 8 bases. The V segment lost 5 bases and the J segment 2 bases; nucleotides outside the gene matches: 6. CDR3 length equals 15 residues. The V gene's germline CDR1 is MNHEY and CDR2 SVGEGT. DNA for the CDR3: TGTGCCAGCAGTCTCACGGACAGGGCCACAGATACGCAGTATTTT. This translates into CASSLTDRATDTQYF.